The clone carrying this TCR beta chain has at least ten counts. This specimen comes from a study of regulatory T cells in long-lasting Graves disease. Documented time point: persistent/refractory GD, antithyroid drugs over 5 years with positive TRAb. RNA isolated from PBMCs was used to make the TCR library. Building the TCR beta libraries relied on iRepertoire HTBI primers, and CDR3 regions underwent Arm-PCR. TCRdb re-analysed the multiplex PCR reads in MiXCR, keeping a single row per CDR3 protein. In the table there are fewer than 600,000 distinct CDR3 sequences, 22% of which are singletons. The source of this sequence is a female donor with Graves disease. The sample was peripheral blood mononuclear cells (PBMCs), taken when the disease was refractory, from a patient treated with antithyroid drugs.

The CDR3: CASSFGLGNQETQYF. DNA of the CDR3: TGTGCCAGCAGTTTCGGTTTGGGAAACCAAGAGACCCAGTACTTC. The rearrangement joins TRBV28 to TRBJ2-5; D is uncertain. Germline CDR1 reads MDHEN; CDR2 reads SYDVKM. Trimming pared 3 bases from V and 0 bases from J, leaving 11 bases between. This CDR3 spans 15 amino acids.